This T cell receptor beta chain was sequenced during a study of blood T cells in healthy people across ages. Study-wide results and caveats: Roughly linearly, TCR beta diversity per million T cells fell as age increased. As naive T cell percentage varied, TCR beta diversity correlated strongly with it. Long-lived donors exceeded aged donors in naive CD4+ cells and diversity.

Then a second PCR, running roughly 7 to 11 cycles, was carried out with a sample-barcoded 5' primer and a J-beta primer mix. With 12 random nucleotides, a template-switch adaptor tagged each individual cDNA molecule. MiXCR, applied by TCRdb to the 5' RACE reads, yields one record per CDR3 protein. The sample includes about 1 million distinct CDR3 sequences, over 35% of them seen just once. V was pared by 4 bases and J by 7 bases, with 24 bases between. The CDR3 runs 16 residues. Germline CDR1 reads SGDLS; CDR2 reads YYNGEE. As regards this clonotype: Its antigen is not known.

The receptor was isolated from a woman aged 55-69 years in good health. The V and J genes are TRBV9 and TRBJ2-7; TRBD1 might be the D (5 bases). What was sequenced was blood. CDR3 in DNA: TGTGCCAGCAGCCCGTCCCAGGGCTTCGGCTACAATGAGCAGTACTTC. The encoded protein is CASSPSQGFGYNEQYF.